This T cell receptor beta chain was profiled in a study of ipilimumab plus nivolumab after autologous stem cell transplantation. As for the study in general: The DLBCL group included primary refractory and relapsed cases.

This clone was seen a few times. The antigen remains unidentified. The method was immunoSEQ multiplex PCR; TCRdb's version includes in-frame clones alone and lacks a portion of them. The repertoire includes 15,000 to 20,000 clones, about three quarters of them detected once, and less than 25% sits in the top ten. Study-wide findings and caveats: The authors say TCR, Treg and microbiome findings warrant further study.

V was pared by 7 bases and J by 2 bases, with 5 bases between. Germline V gene data show CDR1 as MNHNS and CDR2 as SASEGT. CDR3 size: 11 residues. Checkpoint therapy with ipilimumab 1 mg/kg began 14 to 28 days after transplant. Through week 26, nivolumab 3 mg/kg IV was given weeks 1, 4, 7, 10, then biweekly. Sequenced here: PBMCs, sampled in a trial of ipilimumab plus nivolumab as post-transplant consolidation. This sequence originates from a male donor with diffuse large B-cell lymphoma. This chain links TRBV6-1 with TRBJ2-5; D uncertain. In nucleotides, the CDR3 is TGTGCCAGCACCTTACAAGAGACCCAGTACTTC. The encoded protein is CASTLQETQYF.